A single sample is the source of the 28 T cell receptor beta chains below, sequenced in a study of tumor and adjacent non-tumor tissue in lung cancer (dated by TCRdb to 2016 to 2018). RNA was isolated from bulk, unsorted tissue, and RNA quality was assessed with a NanoDrop ND-1000 and an Agilent 2100. The method behind the library was multiplex PCR. Sequencing instrument: Illumina HiSeq 2500. Following protocols modified from ARM-PCR, the researchers constructed TCRbeta libraries through three rounds of nested PCR with primers (Table S4). The public reads were quality trimmed at Q25 with fastp and then assembled into clones with MiXCR by TCRdb, keeping productive beta chains. Identical CDR3 protein sequences are pooled into one entry, listed with their most common genes and DNA. The sample includes under 250,000 distinct CDR3 sequences, with around 71% observed a single time. Approximately 26% of the sample comes from the top ten.

The sequenced sample was lung tumor tissue. Receptors were obtained from a man between 60 and 70 years old with non-small cell lung cancer.

Details on this clonotype: One end of the junction fails to match germline, which may point to a read error. The chain couples TRBV6-2 or TRBV6-3 to TRBJ1-5; no reliable D call. Germline loops: CDR1 MNHEY, CDR2 SVGEGT. The CDR3 spans 15 residues. The CDR3 DNA sequence: TGTGCCAGCAGTTACTCCCTGGGGAGGAATCAGCCCCAACATTTT. This codes for CASSYSLGRNQPQHF.

About this clonotype: This clone may be a read error of a much larger clone one base away. The CDR3 end shows no conserved phenylalanine or tryptophan, and so a read error is likely. The V and J genes are TRBV6-1 and TRBJ2-4; TRBD1 aligns across 8 bases. The CDR3 extends over 15 amino acids. Germline lookup yields CDR1 MNHNS and CDR2 SASEGT. V gave up 4 bases and J gave up 9 bases; unmatched junction bases: 11. The CDR3 region is CASSALQGARGIQYL. The CDR3 coding sequence is TGTGCCAGCAGTGCCTTGCAGGGGGCGCGGGGCATTCAGTACCTC.

This clonotype was found many times. V is TRBV20-1 and J is TRBJ1-1, with D possibly TRBD1 on 6 matching bases. V gave up 5 bases and J gave up 6 bases, with 19 bases separating them. The CDR3 runs to 14 residues. Germline values: CDR1 DFQATT, CDR2 SNEGSKA (reference sequence). The CDR3 nucleotides read TGCAGTGCTGGTCTCCCGGGACACGGGGCTGAAGCTTTCTTT. Its translation is CSAGLPGHGAEAFF.

This chain joins TRBV28 and TRBJ2-2; weak D call: TRBD1 (6 bases). The CDR3 spans 14 residues. Trimming stripped 11 bases from V and 2 bases from J, with 15 bases between. The germline V gene encodes CDR1 MDHEN and CDR2 SYDVKM. In nucleotides, the CDR3 is TGTGCCGGCGTAGGGGGAGTAAACACCGGGGAGCTGTTTTTT. Encoded protein: CAGVGGVNTGELFF.

CDR3 in DNA: TGTGCCAGCAGTTCGATCCTGGATCAGTTCTTC. Amino acids: CASSSILDQFF. The J gene is TRBJ2-1, the V gene TRBV12-3 or TRBV12-4, with D uncertain. V gave up 4 bases and J gave up 13 bases, with 11 bases separating them. The CDR3 extends over 11 amino acids.

The chain links TRBV4-3 to TRBJ2-2; 11 bases agree with TRBD2. Germline values: CDR1 LGHNA, CDR2 YSLEER. The ends lost 4 bases at V and 5 bases at J; junction bases unmatched: 6. The CDR3 extends over 16 amino acids. The CDR3 nucleotides read TGCGCCAGCAGCCCCCGGGTAGCGGGAGGGACCGGGGAGCTGTTTTTT. Translated: CASSPRVAGGTGELFF.

There are a few counts of this clonotype. Being one base from a much bigger clone, this may be a read error. V usage is TRBV6-2 or TRBV6-3 and J usage is TRBJ2-7; tentative D call: TRBD2 (6 bases). Trimming removed 7 bases at V and 3 bases at J, with 10 bases between. CDR1 and CDR2 (germline): MNHEY, SVGEGT. The CDR3 runs to 12 residues. This CDR3 reads CASIQAGYEQYF. The CDR3 DNA is TGTGCCAGCATCCAAGCGGGCTACGAGCAGTACTTC.

In regard to this clonotype: This may stem from a read error, because a much larger clone lies one nucleotide away. V usage is TRBV10-1 and J usage is TRBJ2-5; no reliable D call. This CDR3 has 14 amino acids. The germline gives CDR1 WNHNN, CDR2 SYGVQD (reference sequence). CDR3 DNA sequence: TGCGCCAGCAATGAGTCGGGCCGCCGGGAGACCCAGTACTTC. As protein: CASNESGRRETQYF.

A remark on this clonotype: An end of the junction differs from the germline gene, which may be a read error. The rearrangement uses TRBV11-2 and TRBJ2-1, with 13 bases identical to TRBD2. The CDR3 is made up of 16 amino acids. Germline V lookup: CDR1 SGHAT, CDR2 FQNNGV. The CDR3 loop is CVSSLTWTSGGSEQLF. The CDR3 nucleotides read TGTGTCAGCAGCTTAACGTGGACTAGCGGGGGTAGTGAGCAGTTATTC.

The rearrangement joins TRBV5-1 to TRBJ2-3, with 9 bases that match TRBD2. The junction had 3 bases not matched to a gene; V was cut back by 0 bases and J by 1 base. This CDR3 comprises 16 residues. Germline values: CDR1 SGHRS, CDR2 YFSETQ. This chain's CDR3 is CASSLGWTSGTDTQYF. As DNA, the CDR3 is TGCGCCAGCAGCTTGGGATGGACTAGCGGCACAGATACGCAGTATTTT.

Points on this clonotype: A junction end diverges from the germline sequence, so it may reflect a read error. This rearrangement joins TRBV20-1 to TRBJ1-6; possible D gene TRBD1, 5 bases. Germline CDR1 is DFQATT and CDR2 is SNEGSKA (reference sequence). The CDR3 is made up of 13 amino acids. CDR3 residues: CSVRDQGRSPLHF. DNA of the CDR3: TGCAGTGTTAGAGATCAGGGTAGATCACCCCTCCACTTT.

This chain joins TRBV4-1 and TRBJ2-7, with D tentatively TRBD2 (5 bases). The CDR3 is 15 amino acids. CDR1 is MGHRA, CDR2 YSYEKL, per germline. CDR3 in amino acids: CSSSQRSLGRGEQYF. In DNA, the CDR3 is TGCAGCAGCAGCCAACGATCTCTAGGACGGGGCGAGCAGTACTTC.

This clonotype appeared many times. The V and J genes are TRBV20-1 and TRBJ2-1; the match to TRBD1 covers 8 bases. There are 13 residues in the CDR3. V was clipped by 5 bases and J by 6 bases; unmatched bases: 6. Per the germline V gene, CDR1 is DFQATT and CDR2 is SNEGSKA (reference sequence). As DNA, the CDR3 is TGCAGTGCTCCAAGGACAGGGATCAATGAGCAGTTCTTC. As protein: CSAPRTGINEQFF.

Concerning this clonotype itself: A read error may explain this, as a much larger clone is one base away. The rearrangement joins TRBV20-1 to TRBJ2-3; TRBD2 agrees at 10 bases. The CDR3 contains 16 residues. Germline V gene sequence: CDR1 DFQATT, CDR2 SNEGSKA (reference sequence). The junction had 6 bases not matched to a gene; V was cut back by 3 bases and J by 0 bases. CDR3 DNA sequence: TGCAGTGCTAGGGATAGCGGGGGGCGTAGCACAGATACGCAGTATTTT. Protein product: CSARDSGGRSTDTQYF.

This clonotype was seen a single time. This chain uses TRBV4-1 with TRBJ2-1, with 14 bases matching TRBD2. J was trimmed by 3 bases and V by 0 bases; bases with no gene match: 1. Germline-derived CDR1 and CDR2 are MGHRA and YSYEKL. CDR3 size: 17 residues. CDR3 coding DNA: TGCGCCAGCAGCCAAGAGACTAGCGGGGGGGGCTACAATGAGCAGTTCTTC. It yields the protein CASSQETSGGGYNEQFF.

As to this clonotype: One end of the junction fails to match germline, which may point to a read error. Here the CDR3 DNA reads TGTGCCAGCAGCTTAGAGTACTCCTACGAGCGGTATTTC. Its translation is CASSLEYSYERYF. The chain uses TRBV11-2 and TRBJ2-7, with D maybe TRBD2 (5 bases). This CDR3 spans 13 amino acids. The V gene's germline CDR1 is SGHAT and CDR2 FQNNGV.

In this sample, this clonotype turned up many times. V gene TRBV11-1 combines with J gene TRBJ2-5, with 9 bases aligning to TRBD1. The CDR3 runs to 14 residues. From germline, CDR1 is SGHAT and CDR2 FQDESV (reference sequence). J lost 5 bases, V lost 5 bases, and 6 bases had no gene match. CDR3 sequence: CASSRQGGWETQYF. The CDR3 bases are TGTGCCAGCAGCCGACAGGGGGGATGGGAGACCCAGTACTTC.

V is TRBV11-2 and J is TRBJ2-7; the match to TRBD2 covers 7 bases. V lost 6 bases and J lost 6; bases outside the gene matches: 11. The CDR3 runs 14 residues. Germline V lookup: CDR1 SGHAT, CDR2 FQNNGV. In DNA, the CDR3 is TGTGCCAGCAGTGTGGTGCGGGAGACTCGCGAGCAGTACTTC. It translates to CASSVVRETREQYF.

J is TRBJ1-2 and V is TRBV7-9; maybe TRBD1 (5 bases). V dropped 5 bases and J dropped 3 bases, with 13 bases sitting between them. The CDR3 consists of 14 residues. CDR1 is SEHNR, CDR2 FQNEAQ, per germline (reference sequence). The CDR3: CASSRWGGDYGYTF. The CDR3 coding sequence is TGTGCCAGCAGCCGGTGGGGAGGGGACTATGGCTACACCTTC. The entire variable domain, with the rest obtained from reference TRBV7-9 and TRBJ1-2, is as follows: DTGVSQNPRHKITKRGQNVTFRCDPISEHNRLYWYRQTLGQGPEFLTYFQNEAQLEKSRLLSDRFSAERPKGSFSTLEIQRTEQGDSAMYLCASSRWGGDYGYTFGSGTRLTVV.

About this clonotype itself: At one end, the junction sequence differs from germline, possibly due to a read error. V gene TRBV11-2 combines with J gene TRBJ2-1; D possibly corresponds to TRBD1 (5 bases). The CDR3 extends over 14 amino acids. The germline CDR1 and CDR2 sequences are SGHAT and FQNNGV. The CDR3 sequence: CVSSGRGSYNEQFF. CDR3 in DNA: TGTGTCAGCAGTGGAAGGGGCTCCTACAATGAGCAGTTCTTC.

Remarks on this clonotype: The junction departs from the called germline gene at one end, perhaps through a read error. The V gene is TRBV11-2, the J gene TRBJ2-7; 8 bases agree with TRBD1. Looked up from germline, CDR1 is SGHAT and CDR2 is FQNNGV. The CDR3 runs 14 residues. The CDR3 nucleotides are TGTACCAGCATCTCGGACAGGGTGGAGTACGAGCAGTACTTC. It is translated as CTSISDRVEYEQYF.

Ten or more counts support this clonotype. The gene calls are TRBV6-2 or TRBV6-3 and TRBJ1-6; the match to TRBD1 covers 7 bases. Looked up from germline, CDR1 is MNHEY and CDR2 is SVGEGT. V lost 4 bases and J lost 4; bases outside the gene matches: 4. The CDR3 extends over 15 amino acids. For the CDR3, the DNA is TGTGCCAGCAGTTCGAGGGGACAGTATAATTCACCCCTCCACTTT. The encoded protein is CASSSRGQYNSPLHF.

The chain has TRBV20-1 and TRBJ2-1; the D gene is possibly TRBD2 (6 bases). The germline V gene has CDR1 DFQATT and CDR2 SNEGSKA (reference sequence). Trimming took 1 base from V and 10 from J, leaving 11 bases between them. The CDR3 runs 12 residues. The CDR3 loop is CSARARGGEQFF. CDR3 DNA sequence: TGCAGTGCTAGAGCCCGGGGAGGAGAGCAGTTCTTC.

At least ten counts were recorded for this clonotype. The gene calls are TRBV20-1 and TRBJ2-7; 8 positions match TRBD2. The CDR3 consists of 14 residues. The trim removed 5 bases at V and 6 bases at J, leaving 12 bases unmatched. The germline V gene encodes CDR1 DFQATT and CDR2 SNEGSKA (reference sequence). The DNA of the CDR3 is TGCAGTGCTGGATCCGGGACTAGTGTCGTCGAGCAGTACTTC. This gives the protein CSAGSGTSVVEQYF.

In regard to this clonotype: Because it lacks the conserved phenylalanine or tryptophan at the end, this CDR3 is likely a read error. The chain links TRBV11-2 to TRBJ2-5; 7 bases agree with TRBD1. Germline lookup yields CDR1 SGHAT and CDR2 FQNNGV. The CDR3 consists of 13 residues. The CDR3 here is CAGSSTGEEIQYL. The DNA of the CDR3 is TGTGCCGGCAGCTCTACAGGGGAAGAGATCCAGTACTTG.

This clonotype was detected many times. The chain links TRBV6-5 to TRBJ2-1; a possible D gene is TRBD2 (6 bases). This CDR3 has 13 residues. Germline CDR1 is MNHEY and CDR2 is SVGAGI. V gave up 6 bases and J gave up 9 bases, with 15 bases separating them. The CDR3 DNA follows: TGTGCCAGCAGGCCCCCGGGACTTGTTGAGCAGTTCTTC. Its translation: CASRPPGLVEQFF.

This chain joins TRBV5-6 and TRBJ1-5; D unclear. V lost 1 base and J lost 4, with 9 bases in between. Germline lookup yields CDR1 SGHDT and CDR2 YYEEEE. CDR3 size: 14 residues. CDR3 residues: CASSLFTANQPQHF. Here the CDR3 DNA reads TGTGCCAGCAGCTTGTTCACTGCGAATCAGCCCCAGCATTTT. The variable domain in full, with the rest retrieved from reference TRBV5-6 and TRBJ1-5, is DAGVTQSPTHLIKTRGQQVTLRCSPKSGHDTVSWYQQALGQGPQFIFQYYEEEERQRGNFPDRFSGHQFPNYSSELNVNALLLGDSALYLCASSLFTANQPQHFGDGTRLSIL.

This clonotype appeared once. One end of the junction does not line up with germline, which may come from a read error. This chain joins TRBV20-1 and TRBJ2-7, with 11 bases identical to TRBD2. The germline gives CDR1 DFQATT, CDR2 SNEGSKA (reference sequence). This CDR3 contains 15 residues. The CDR3 loop reads CSTFLAGGGFYVQYF. The CDR3 DNA sequence: TGCAGTACTTTTCTAGCGGGGGGCGGGTTCTACGTGCAGTACTTC.